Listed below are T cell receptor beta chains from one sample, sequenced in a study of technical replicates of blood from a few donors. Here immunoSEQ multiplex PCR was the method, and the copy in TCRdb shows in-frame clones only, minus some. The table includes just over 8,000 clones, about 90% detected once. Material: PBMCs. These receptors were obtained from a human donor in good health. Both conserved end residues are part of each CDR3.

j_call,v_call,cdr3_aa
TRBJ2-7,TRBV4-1,CASSQEGWLAGPYEQYF
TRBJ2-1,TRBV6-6,CASSIGQGAYEQFF
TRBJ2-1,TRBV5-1,CASRFSGRAYNEQFF
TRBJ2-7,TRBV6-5,CASSYGTSGYEQYF
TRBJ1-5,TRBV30,CAWSGTGGSTQHF
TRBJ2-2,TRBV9,CASSLGGANTGELFF
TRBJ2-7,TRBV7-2,CASSLAGGRRNEQYF
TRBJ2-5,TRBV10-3,CAISPSGRPQETQYF
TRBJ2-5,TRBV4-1,CASSQDPGSGRRETQYF
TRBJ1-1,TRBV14,CASSQVAGAGTEAFF
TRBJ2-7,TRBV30,CAWLSMTGTYEQYF
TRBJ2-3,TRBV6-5,CASSLGLAGNTDTQYF
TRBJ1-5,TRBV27,CASSGSTGTHQPQHF
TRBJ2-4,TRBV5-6,CASSFFSRGGIQYF
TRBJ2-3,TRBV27,CASSLRTSGIGDTQYF
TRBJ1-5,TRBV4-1,CASSQEPSGTAFQPQHF
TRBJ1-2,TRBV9,CASSVGGGGQTYGYTF
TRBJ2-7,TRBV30,CAWSVQVGANKAYEQYF
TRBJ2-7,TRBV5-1,CASSGGGLGGEQYF
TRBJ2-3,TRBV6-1,CASSGPGRADTQYF
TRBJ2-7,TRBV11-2,CASSLEGSIGTVTYEQYF
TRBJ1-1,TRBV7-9,CASSKQGPEAFF
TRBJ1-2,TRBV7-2,CASSLDSNTANYGYTF
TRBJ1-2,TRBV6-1,CASSQTGRNYGYTF
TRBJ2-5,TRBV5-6,CASRAGGRQETQYF
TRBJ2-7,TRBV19,CASSMGRGPYYEQYF
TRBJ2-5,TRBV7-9,CASSPIGLAGGETQYF
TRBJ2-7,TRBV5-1,CASSLGRGLKGEQYF
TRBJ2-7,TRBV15,CATTSQGMGEQYF
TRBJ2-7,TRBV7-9,CASSPLGGSTYEQYF
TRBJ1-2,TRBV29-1,CSATPGQGYGYTF
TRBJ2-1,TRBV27,CASSTTTTEGQFF
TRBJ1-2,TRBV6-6,CASSYSNRGFYGYTF
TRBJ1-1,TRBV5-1,CASSERQGGHTEAFF
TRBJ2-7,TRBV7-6,CASSPRQGFYEQYF
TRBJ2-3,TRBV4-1,CASSTPRHVSTDTQYF
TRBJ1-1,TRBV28,CASSLRVNTEAFF
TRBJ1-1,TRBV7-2,CASSSRQGRIVRAFF
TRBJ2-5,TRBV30,CAWSPGRGETQYF
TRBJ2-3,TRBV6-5,CASSYIAGATDTQYF
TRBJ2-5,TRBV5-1,CASSLFSGTYQETQYF
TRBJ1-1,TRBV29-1,CSVEESEYTEAFF
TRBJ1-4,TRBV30,CASGLSNEKLFF
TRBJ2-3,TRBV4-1,CASSQDLTSGSGRGDTQYF
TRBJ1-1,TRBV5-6,CASSLPFQVTYTEAFF
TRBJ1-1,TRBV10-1,CASSEYSYLLNTEAFF
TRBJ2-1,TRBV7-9,CASTESGRGYNEQFF
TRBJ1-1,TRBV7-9,CASSPAGGIGTEAFF
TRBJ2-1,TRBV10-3,CAISESGLRDSYNEQFF
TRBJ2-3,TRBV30,CAWGGTGIPDTQYF
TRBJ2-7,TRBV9,CASSVGSGSGHEQYF
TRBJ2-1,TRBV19,CASSILGGEQFF
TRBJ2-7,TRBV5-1,CASSPRGQGSEQYF
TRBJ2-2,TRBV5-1,CASRSGLNTGELFF